These 10 T cell receptor beta chains share one sample of origin, sequenced in a study of control samples from healthy donors and cancer patients (dated by TCRdb to the early 2020s). Preparation of the library involved the immunoSEQ multiplex PCR assay. This immuneACCESS table, as held by TCRdb, lists in-frame sequences with V and J called but not all clones. Of the missing ones, under half trace to an unresolved V gene in checked studies; the others have no known cause. The sample table records tens of thousands of clones; more than 85% of these occur just once. The top ten constitute 1.7% of the sample. The sequenced sample was PBMCs. The origin of the receptors is a man aged 40-49 years with colorectal cancer.

The V call is TRBV5-1, the J call TRBJ2-2; TRBD1 agrees at 9 bases. The CDR3 has 15 amino acids. J gave up 1 base and V 4 bases, and 2 bases lay outside the gene matches. Germline values: CDR1 SGHRS, CDR2 YFSETQ. The CDR3 loop reads CASSQGQGNTGELFF. CDR3 nucleotides: TGCGCCAGCAGCCAGGGACAGGGGAACACCGGGGAGCTGTTTTTT.

The J gene is TRBJ1-5, the V gene TRBV28; no definite D call. V dropped 4 bases and J dropped 2 bases, with 6 bases sitting between them. Germline CDR1 and CDR2: MDHEN and SYDVKM. The CDR3 is 13 residues long. The DNA for the CDR3 is TGTGCCAGCAGTTCTTGGCGCAATCAGCCCCAGCATTTT. Its translation: CASSSWRNQPQHF.

This clone was counted a few times. The chain employs TRBV5-1 and TRBJ2-7; D may correspond to TRBD1 or TRBD2 (6 bases each). Trimming removed 0 bases from V and 7 bases from J, with 17 bases in between. Germline CDR1 SGHRS, CDR2 YFSETQ. The CDR3 is made up of 15 amino acids. This CDR3 is CASSLVDSGGGEQYF. CDR3 bases: TGCGCCAGCAGCTTGGTGGACTCCGGAGGGGGTGAGCAGTACTTC.

The CDR3 reads CASSSERVRVSGNTIYF. Here the CDR3 DNA reads TGTGCCAGCAGCTCCGAAAGGGTCAGGGTCTCTGGAAACACCATATATTTT. The chain combines TRBV4-2 with TRBJ1-3; a weak D match, TRBD1 (5 bases). CDR3 length: 17 amino acids. CDR1 and CDR2 (germline): LGHNA, YNFKEQ. Trimming shortened V by 5 bases and J by 0 bases, and 17 bases separated the two germline ends.

The chain employs TRBV13 and TRBJ2-5, with D possibly being TRBD1 or TRBD2 (5 bases each). V lost 4 bases, J lost 7 bases, and 19 bases lay in between. The CDR3 runs to 15 residues. CDR1 and CDR2 from the germline V gene are PRHDT and FYEKMQ (reference sequence). CDR3 loop: CASSSRDGVIRTQYF. CDR3 coding DNA: TGTGCCAGCAGCTCCCGGGACGGGGTCATCAGGACCCAGTACTTC.

This chain joins TRBV29-1 and TRBJ1-1, with TRBD1 matching over 7 bases. V lost 6 bases to trimming and J lost 4 bases; unmatched junction nucleotides: 2. CDR1 and CDR2 from the germline V gene are SQVTM and ANQGSEA. The CDR3 is made up of 11 amino acids. In DNA, the CDR3 is TGCAGCGTGCGACAGGGCACTGAAGCTTTCTTT. As protein: CSVRQGTEAFF.

The chain employs TRBV6-6 and TRBJ2-4; no clear D. Germline CDR1 reads MNHNY; CDR2 reads SVGAGI (reference sequence). The CDR3 spans 14 residues. V was pared by 7 bases and J by 2 bases, with 12 bases between. The CDR3 is CASTLDGTKNIQYF. The CDR3 DNA sequence: TGTGCCAGCACCCTAGACGGAACCAAAAACATTCAGTACTTC.

The chain joins TRBV5-6 to TRBJ2-7; 10 bases match TRBD1. This CDR3 contains 15 residues. V lost 3 bases, J lost 5 bases, and 8 bases stayed unmatched. CDR1 is SGHDT and CDR2 is YYEEEE in the germline V gene. For the CDR3, the DNA is TGTGCCAGCAGCTGGACCGGGACAGGGGCCCACGAGCAGTACTTC. Its protein product is CASSWTGTGAHEQYF.

The chain links TRBV18 to TRBJ1-1, with unresolved D. The CDR3 extends over 13 amino acids. Germline V gene data show CDR1 as KGHSH and CDR2 as LQKENI. V shed 1 base and J shed 5 bases, with 8 bases lying between them. CDR3 DNA sequence: TGTGCCAGCTCACCACAGGGTTTGACTGAAGCTTTCTTT. This codes for CASSPQGLTEAFF. Full variable domain (missing parts from reference TRBV18 and TRBJ1-1): NAGVMQNPRHLVRRRGQEARLRCSPMKGHSHVYWYRQLPEEGLKFMVYLQKENIIDESGMPKERFSAEFPKEGPSILRIQQVVRGDSAAYFCASSPQGLTEAFFGQGTRLTVV.

This clone appeared a single time. The chain is built from TRBV7-3 and TRBJ1-2; D not resolved. The CDR3 is 13 residues long. Deletions cut 3 bases from V and 4 bases from J, with 9 bases between. Germline lookup yields CDR1 SGHTA and CDR2 FQGTGA. The CDR3 sequence is CASSLGGIYGYTF. The CDR3 DNA sequence: TGTGCCAGCAGCTTGGGCGGAATCTATGGCTACACCTTC.